These 7 T cell receptor delta chains share one sample of origin, sequenced in a study of gamma-delta T cells after stem cell transplantation. TCRdb re-analyzed the RT-PCR reads via CATT. The data hold over 9,000 delta-chain clones, with 1.3% observed a single time. Sequenced material: gamma-delta T cells. The source is a human donor. It is not recorded whose cells these are; they may come from a transplant donor.

With regard to this clone: This may be a read error, as it is one base from a much larger clone. This CDR3 is also generated by other DNA sequences in the sample. The chain joins TRDV2 to TRDJ1, with 9 bases lining up with TRDD3. Germline CDR1 GEAIGNYY, CDR2 EKD. Unmatched junction bases numbered 20, after V lost 4 bases and J lost 6 bases. The CDR3 runs 18 residues. CDR3 nucleotides: TGTGCCTGTGATCCCCTAGTACTGGGGGAAGACACCAACCATAAACTCATCTTT. Translated: CACDPLVLGEDTNHKLIF.

By share, this clone ranks as medium-sized (0.01 to 0.1%). In the same sample, other DNA sequences code for this CDR3. The V call is TRDV2, the J call TRDJ1; D unresolved. The V gene lost 1 base and the J gene lost 0 bases, with 11 bases spanning the gap. This CDR3 region has 15 residues. Per germline, CDR1 GEAIGNYY and CDR2 EKD. The CDR3 region has the DNA TGTGCCTGTGACACTTTAGGGTCGTACACCGATAAACTCATCTTT. This codes for CACDTLGSYTDKLIF.

This clone was detected a few times. With a much larger clone just one base away, this may be a read error. This CDR3 is also generated by other DNA sequences in the sample. The V and J genes are TRDV2 and TRDJ1; 10 nucleotides line up with TRDD3. Germline V lookup: CDR1 GEAIGNYY, CDR2 EKD. This CDR3 is built from 18 residues. In nucleotides, the CDR3 is TGTGCCTGTGAGGGGATGGCTACTGGGGGATCTGCGGCCGATAAGCTCATCTTT. It yields the protein CACEGMATGGSAADKLIF.

Concerning this clone: The protein recorded in TCRdb matches a much larger clone and deviates from this DNA's translation at residue 8, suggesting a read error; the protein here is obtained by translating the DNA. The rearrangement links TRDV2 to TRDJ1, with D maybe TRDD3 (6 bases). In germline, CDR1 is GEAIGNYY, CDR2 EKD. V lost 2 bases and J lost 7, with 16 bases in between. This CDR3 is 14 amino acids long. This chain's CDR3 is CACDIMGGTPKLIF. In DNA form, the CDR3 reads TGTGCCTGTGACATTATGGGGGGTACCCCTAAACTCATCTTT.

This chain joins TRDV2 and TRDJ1; 7 bases fit TRDD3. With V trimmed by 4 bases and J by 0 bases, 7 bases remained unmatched. The CDR3 is made up of 15 amino acids. Germline CDR1 and CDR2: GEAIGNYY and EKD. The CDR3 reads CACDELGANTDKLIF. DNA of the CDR3: TGTGCCTGTGATGAGCTGGGGGCCAACACCGATAAACTCATCTTT.

The chain has TRDV2 and TRDJ1; 12 nucleotides align to TRDD3. The V and J ends lost 4 bases and 9 bases, in that order; junction bases with no gene match: 14. Germline CDR1 is GEAIGNYY and CDR2 is EKD. The CDR3 runs 16 residues. In nucleotides, the CDR3 is TGTGCCTGTGATTCCTTACTGGGGGATACAACTGAAGAACTCATCTTT. Its protein product is CACDSLLGDTTEELIF.

With respect to this clone: This DNA translates differently at residue 3 from the TCRdb protein, which is that of a much larger clone; a read error is likely, and the protein shown is the DNA's own translation. The chain has TRDV2 and TRDJ1; the D gene is possibly TRDD3 (6 bases). The CDR3 is made up of 14 amino acids. From germline, CDR1 is GEAIGNYY and CDR2 EKD. This chain's CDR3 is CARDSWGGTDKLIF. The CDR3 nucleotides are TGTGCCCGTGATTCCTGGGGTGGGACCGATAAACTCATCTTT.